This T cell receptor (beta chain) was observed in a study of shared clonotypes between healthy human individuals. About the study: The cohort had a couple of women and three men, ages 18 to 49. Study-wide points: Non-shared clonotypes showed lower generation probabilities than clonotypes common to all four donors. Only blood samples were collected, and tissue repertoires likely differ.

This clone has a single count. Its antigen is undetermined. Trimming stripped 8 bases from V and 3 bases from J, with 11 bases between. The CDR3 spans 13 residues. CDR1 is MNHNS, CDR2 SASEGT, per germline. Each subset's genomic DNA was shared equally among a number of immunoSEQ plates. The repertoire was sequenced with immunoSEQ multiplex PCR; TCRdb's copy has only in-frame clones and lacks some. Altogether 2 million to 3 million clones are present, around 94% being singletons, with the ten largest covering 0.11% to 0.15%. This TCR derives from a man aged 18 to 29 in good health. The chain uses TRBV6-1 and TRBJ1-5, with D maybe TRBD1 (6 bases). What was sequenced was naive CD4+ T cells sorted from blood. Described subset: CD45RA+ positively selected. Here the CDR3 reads CASRTGYNQPQHF. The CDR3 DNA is TGTGCCAGCCGAACAGGGTACAATCAGCCCCAGCATTTT.